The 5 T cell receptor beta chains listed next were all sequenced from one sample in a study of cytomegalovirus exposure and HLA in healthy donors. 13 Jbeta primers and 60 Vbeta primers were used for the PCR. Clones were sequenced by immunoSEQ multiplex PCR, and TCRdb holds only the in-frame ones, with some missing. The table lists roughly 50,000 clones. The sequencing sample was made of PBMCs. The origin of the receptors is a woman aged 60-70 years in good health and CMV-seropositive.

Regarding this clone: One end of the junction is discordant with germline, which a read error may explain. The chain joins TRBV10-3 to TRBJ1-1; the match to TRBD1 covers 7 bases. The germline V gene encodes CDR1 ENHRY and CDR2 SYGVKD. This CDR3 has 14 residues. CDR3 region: CAISVDRDGTEDFF. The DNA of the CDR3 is TGTGCCATCAGTGTTGACAGGGACGGGACTGAAGATTTCTTT.

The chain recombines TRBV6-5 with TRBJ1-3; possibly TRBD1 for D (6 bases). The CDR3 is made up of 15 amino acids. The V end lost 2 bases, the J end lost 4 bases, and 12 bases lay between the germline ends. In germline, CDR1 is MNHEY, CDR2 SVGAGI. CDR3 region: CASSYNDRPGNTIYF. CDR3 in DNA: TGTGCCAGCAGTTACAATGACAGGCCCGGAAACACCATATATTTT.

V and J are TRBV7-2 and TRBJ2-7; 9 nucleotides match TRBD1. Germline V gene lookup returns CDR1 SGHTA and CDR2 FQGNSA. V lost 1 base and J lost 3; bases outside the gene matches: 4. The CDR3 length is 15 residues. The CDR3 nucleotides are TGTGCCAGCAGCTTAGACGGGACAGGGTTCTACGAGCAGTACTTC. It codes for CASSLDGTGFYEQYF. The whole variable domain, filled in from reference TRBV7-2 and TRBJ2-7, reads GAGVSQSPSNKVTEKGKDVELRCDPISGHTALYWYRQSLGQGLEFLIYFQGNSAPDKSGLPSDRFSAERTGGSVSTLTIQRTQQEDSAVYLCASSLDGTGFYEQYFGPGTRLTVT.

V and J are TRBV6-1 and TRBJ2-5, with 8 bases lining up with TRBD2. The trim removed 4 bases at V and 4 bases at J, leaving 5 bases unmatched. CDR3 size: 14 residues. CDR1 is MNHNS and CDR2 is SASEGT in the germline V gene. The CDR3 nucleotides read TGTGCCAGCAGTGGCGGGGGGCCCTCAGAGACCCAGTACTTC. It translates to CASSGGGPSETQYF.

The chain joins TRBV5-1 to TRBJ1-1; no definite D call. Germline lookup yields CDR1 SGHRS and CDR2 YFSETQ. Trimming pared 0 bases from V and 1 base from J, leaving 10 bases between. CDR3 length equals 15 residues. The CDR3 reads CASSLDSGRNTEAFF. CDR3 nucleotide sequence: TGCGCCAGCAGCTTGGACAGTGGCAGGAACACTGAAGCTTTCTTT.